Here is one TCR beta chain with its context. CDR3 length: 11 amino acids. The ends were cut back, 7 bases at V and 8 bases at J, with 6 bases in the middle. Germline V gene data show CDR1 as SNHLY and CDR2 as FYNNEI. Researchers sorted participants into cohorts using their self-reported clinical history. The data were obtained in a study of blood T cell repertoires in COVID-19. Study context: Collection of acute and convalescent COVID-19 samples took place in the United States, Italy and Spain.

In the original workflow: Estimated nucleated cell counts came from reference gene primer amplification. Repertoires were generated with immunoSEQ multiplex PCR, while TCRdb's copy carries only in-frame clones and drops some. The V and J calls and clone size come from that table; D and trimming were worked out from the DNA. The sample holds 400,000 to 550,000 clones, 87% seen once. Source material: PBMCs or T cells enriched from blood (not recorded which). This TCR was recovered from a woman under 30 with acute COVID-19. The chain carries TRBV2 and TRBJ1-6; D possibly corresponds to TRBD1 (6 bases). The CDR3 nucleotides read TGTGCCAGCAACAGGGATTCACCCCTCCACTTT. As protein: CASNRDSPLHF.